This T cell receptor beta chain originates from a study of human T cells and chemical hapten exposure. The CDR3 contains 13 residues. The V end lost 6 bases, the J end lost 4 bases, and 12 bases lay between the germline ends. Germline V lookup: CDR1 SNHLY, CDR2 FYNNEI. Time point described: patch test 1, 2 weeks after DPC sensitization. Noted treatment: therapeutic diphenylcyclopropenone sensitization with weekly scalp DPC. There are a few counts of this clonotype. TCRdb re-called the RACE reads through MiXCR, storing one row per CDR3 protein. There are fewer than 500,000 distinct CDR3 sequences in the sample; about 4.4% occur only once, and around 2.3% lies in the top ten.

This rearrangement joins TRBV2 to TRBJ1-2; D uncertain. The sample consisted of whole blood, taken in connection with sensitization to the hapten diphenylcyclopropenone (DPC). The source of this sequence is a woman between 50 and 59 years old with alopecia areata. Some clones in this sample may be carry-over from other donors' samples. CDR3 sequence (DNA): TGTGCCAGCAGCGAGGATCCCTTCTATGGCTACACCTTC. Amino acid sequence: CASSEDPFYGYTF. Together with reference TRBV2 and TRBJ1-2, the CDR3 gives the full variable domain: EPEVTQTPSHQVTQMGQEVILRCVPISNHLYFYWYRQILGQKVEFLVSFYNNEISEKSEIFDDQFSVERPDGSNFTLKIRSTKLEDSAMYFCASSEDPFYGYTFGSGTRLTVV.